A selection of T cell receptor beta chains follows, all from one sample in a study of cytomegalovirus exposure and HLA in healthy donors. The data were produced by immunoSEQ multiplex PCR, yet TCRdb's version contains in-frame clones alone and is incomplete. Of roughly 150,000 clones listed, approximately 90% are singletons. Sequences were obtained from PBMCs. The receptors were gathered from a man aged 18 to 30 in good health and CMV-seronegative. Both conserved end residues are part of each CDR3. Each record gives: V gene, D gene, clone size, J gene, CDR3 DNA, CDR3 protein. The D gene is left open where the match is weak. Rows may omit the clone size; those that give it use once, few, many or a size class.

TRBV4-2	TRBD2	once	TRBJ2-1	TGTGCCAGCAGCATCCAGCGGGATGATTCCTACAATGAGCAGTTCTTC	CASSIQRDDSYNEQFF
TRBV6-1	-	-	TRBJ2-1	TGTGCCAGCAGTCTGGCTACCGGGACTTTCAATGAGCAGTTCTTC	CASSLATGTFNEQFF
TRBV4-1	-	-	TRBJ1-1	TGCGCCAGCAGCGCGGCACGGATGAACACTGAAGCTTTCTTT	CASSAARMNTEAFF
TRBV10-3	-	-	TRBJ2-1	TGTGCCATCAGTGAGTCGCTAGCTGGGCAGTTCTTC	CAISESLAGQFF
TRBV29-1	TRBD1	-	TRBJ1-1	TGCAGCGTTCCCGGGACAGGGCTCTTGGCTTTCTTT	CSVPGTGLLAFF
TRBV21-1	-	-	TRBJ2-3	TGTGTCAGCAGCACCCGAACAGGGATCACAGATACGCAGTATTTT	CVSSTRTGITDTQYF
TRBV19	TRBD1	-	TRBJ1-5	TGTGCCAGTAGTATCGACAGGGTATTCCTTAGTAGCAATCAGCCCCAGCATTTT	CASSIDRVFLSSNQPQHF
TRBV12-5	TRBD1	-	TRBJ1-5	TGTGCTAGTGGTTTGATTACAGGGGCTATGCAGCCCCAGCATTTT	CASGLITGAMQPQHF
TRBV4-1	TRBD2	-	TRBJ2-2	TGCGCCAGCAGCCCAGGACTAGCGGGACGCACCGGGGAGCTGTTTTTT	CASSPGLAGRTGELFF
TRBV27	-	few	TRBJ1-2	TGTGCCAGCAGCACAGGACAGCGAGATGGCTACACCTTC	CASSTGQRDGYTF
TRBV7-9	TRBD1	-	TRBJ1-4	TGTGCCAGCAGCCTGGGGACAGGGGGGAGAACTAATGAAAAACTGTTTTTT	CASSLGTGGRTNEKLFF
TRBV6-4	TRBD2	-	TRBJ2-3	TGTGCCAGCAGTGAGTCTAGCGGGGGGGCCACAGATACGCAGTATTTT	CASSESSGGATDTQYF